Shown below are 31 T cell receptor beta chains from a single sample sequenced in a study of cytomegalovirus exposure and HLA in healthy donors (dated by TCRdb to about 2017). The method was the immunoSEQ multiplex PCR assay. TCRdb's version of the immuneACCESS table is confined to in-frame rearrangements and falls short of the full clone set. An unresolved V gene accounts for under half of the shortfall where checked; the remainder is of unknown origin. Within this sample are roughly 86,000 clones, with about 96% of them counted one time only. Of the sample, around 1.6% falls within the top ten clones. The sequencing input was PBMCs. Receptors originate from a man aged 18 to 30 in good health and CMV-seropositive.

The count of this clone is one. The chain recombines TRBV9 with TRBJ1-1, with a possible D match to TRBD1 (5 bases). The CDR3 is made up of 16 amino acids. The germline V gene encodes CDR1 SGDLS and CDR2 YYNGEE. V lost 3 bases, J lost 1 base, and 16 bases lay in between. In nucleotides, the CDR3 is TGTGCCAGCAGCGCTCGACCCCAAGACAGGAACACTGAAGCTTTCTTT. Translation gives CASSARPQDRNTEAFF.

This chain joins TRBV27 and TRBJ2-3, with 11 bases lining up with TRBD2. Germline lookup yields CDR1 MNHEY and CDR2 SMNVEV (reference sequence). CDR3 length: 16 amino acids. With 3 bases clipped from V and 4 bases from J, the junction kept 6 bases outside the gene matches. For the CDR3, the DNA is TGTGCCAGCAGTTTCTCCCTAGCGGGAGGTGCAGATACGCAGTATTTT. Its translation: CASSFSLAGGADTQYF.

This rearrangement joins TRBV7-2 to TRBJ1-3; no clear D. Germline CDR1 and CDR2: SGHTA and FQGNSA. Trimming pared 1 base from V and 2 bases from J, leaving 9 bases between. CDR3 length equals 15 residues. CDR3 in DNA: TGTGCCAGCAGCTTAGGTGCGGGTACTGGAAACACCATATATTTT. This encodes CASSLGAGTGNTIYF.

The chain joins TRBV19 to TRBJ2-2, with 9 positions matching TRBD2. Germline assignment: CDR1 LNHDA and CDR2 SQIVND (reference sequence). The CDR3 covers 14 residues. Germline trimming cut 3 bases from V and 5 bases from J; bases unmatched to any gene: 1. As DNA, the CDR3 is TGTGCCAGTAGTATGAGCGGGAGGACCGGGGAGCTGTTTTTT. It specifies CASSMSGRTGELFF.

V gene TRBV5-4 combines with J gene TRBJ2-7; possibly TRBD1 for D (6 bases). The CDR3 has 14 residues. V gave up 4 bases and J gave up 0 bases, with 11 bases separating them. The germline CDR1 and CDR2 sequences are SGHNT and YYREEE (reference sequence). CDR3 residues: CASSRDISSYEQYF. Written as DNA, the CDR3 is TGTGCCAGCAGCCGGGACATCTCCTCCTACGAGCAGTACTTC. Full variable domain (rest looked up from reference TRBV5-4 and TRBJ2-7): ETGVTQSPTHLIKTRGQQVTLRCSSQSGHNTVSWYQQALGQGPQFIFQYYREEENGRGNFPPRFSGLQFPNYSSELNVNALELDDSALYLCASSRDISSYEQYFGPGTRLTVT.

The V gene is TRBV6-5, the J gene TRBJ2-5; D unclear. The DNA end is a closer match to TRBJ2-7, so the J assignment may be wrong. CDR1 and CDR2 from the germline V gene are MNHEY and SVGAGI. This CDR3 region has 14 residues. This chain's CDR3 is CASSYGRFNYEQYF. CDR3 DNA: TGTGCCAGCAGTTATGGTCGGTTTAATTACGAGCAGTACTTC.

The genes are TRBV27 and TRBJ1-1; the D gene is possibly TRBD1 (5 bases). CDR1 MNHEY and CDR2 SMNVEV come from the germline V gene (reference sequence). Trimming left V 5 bases short and J 3 bases short, with 13 bases between. CDR3 length: 14 residues. CDR3 coding DNA: TGTGCCAGCAGTGCACATGGGGGGGACACTGAAGCTTTCTTT. As protein: CASSAHGGDTEAFF.

This clone was recorded once. The gene calls are TRBV5-4 and TRBJ2-3; D perhaps matches TRBD2 (6 bases). The V gene's germline CDR1 is SGHNT and CDR2 YYREEE (reference sequence). Trimming left V 0 bases short and J 4 bases short, with 18 bases between. The CDR3 is 17 amino acids. CDR3 in amino acids: CASSLALVGTVADTQYF. DNA for the CDR3: TGTGCCAGCAGCTTGGCCTTGGTAGGGACTGTGGCAGATACGCAGTATTTT.

The rearrangement uses TRBV27 and TRBJ1-2; tentative D call: TRBD1 (5 bases). V lost 3 bases and J lost 2, with 7 bases in between. The CDR3 loop spans 13 amino acids. Germline lookup yields CDR1 MNHEY and CDR2 SMNVEV (reference sequence). The CDR3 here is CASSLGRNYGYTF. CDR3 nucleotide sequence: TGTGCCAGCAGTTTGGGGCGGAACTATGGCTACACCTTC.

The chain has TRBV29-1 and TRBJ2-3; TRBD2 agrees at 10 bases. Germline-derived CDR1 and CDR2 are SQVTM and ANQGSEA. After removal of 0 bases from V and 5 bases from J, the junction contained 17 bases not matched to a gene. This CDR3 is built from 19 residues. CDR3 residues: CSVEDPPSGSLLRGDTQYF. As DNA, the CDR3 is TGCAGCGTTGAAGATCCCCCTAGCGGGAGTCTATTAAGGGGAGATACGCAGTATTTT.

The chain combines TRBV7-9 with TRBJ2-2, with TRBD1 matching 9 bases. Losses at the gene ends were 5 bases for V and 5 bases for J; bases not matched to a gene: 9. CDR1 and CDR2 (germline): SEHNR, FQNEAQ (reference sequence). The CDR3 runs 16 residues. The CDR3 is CASSLSPGTGTGELFF. Written as DNA, the CDR3 is TGTGCCAGCAGCCTAAGTCCCGGGACAGGGACCGGGGAGCTGTTTTTT. Full variable domain (outside the CDR3, taken from reference TRBV7-9 and TRBJ2-2): DTGVSQNPRHKITKRGQNVTFRCDPISEHNRLYWYRQTLGQGPEFLTYFQNEAQLEKSRLLSDRFSAERPKGSFSTLEIQRTEQGDSAMYLCASSLSPGTGTGELFFGEGSRLTVL.

The gene calls are TRBV4-1 and TRBJ2-5; 14 bases agree with TRBD2. Germline V gene sequence: CDR1 MGHRA, CDR2 YSYEKL. V lost 4 bases and J lost 5; bases outside the gene matches: 6. The CDR3 has 16 amino acids. The CDR3 DNA reads TGCGCCAGCAGCCCCAGACTAGCGGGAGGGCTTGAGACCCAGTACTTC. Amino acid sequence: CASSPRLAGGLETQYF.

This clone rates as large. The chain carries TRBV27 and TRBJ1-1; TRBD1 agrees at 7 bases. Germline V gives CDR1 MNHEY, CDR2 SMNVEV (reference sequence). The CDR3 has 13 residues. Trimming took 11 bases from V and 3 from J; bases not matched to a gene: 9. The CDR3 protein is CAAGGIGYTEAFF. The CDR3 region has the DNA TGTGCCGCAGGGGGAATTGGTTACACTGAAGCTTTCTTT.

This clone has only one observation. The rearrangement links TRBV30 to TRBJ2-2; maybe TRBD1 (5 bases). CDR1 and CDR2 from the germline V gene are GTSNPN and SVGIG (reference sequence). The CDR3 is 12 residues long. V lost 3 bases and J lost 6, with 8 bases in between. As DNA, the CDR3 is TGTGCCTGGAGAAGGGGTGCCGGGGAGCTGTTTTTT. Protein product: CAWRRGAGELFF. Together with reference TRBV30 and TRBJ2-2, the CDR3 gives the full variable domain: SQTIHQWPATLVQPVGSPLSLECTVEGTSNPNLYWYRQAAGRGLQLLFYSVGIGQISSEVPQNLSASRPQDRQFILSSKKLLLSDSGFYLCAWRRGAGELFFGEGSRLTVL.

J is TRBJ1-4 and V is TRBV10-3; tentative D call: TRBD1 (6 bases). The V end lost 5 bases, the J end lost 4 bases, and 8 bases lay between the germline ends. Germline assignment: CDR1 ENHRY and CDR2 SYGVKD. This CDR3 comprises 13 residues. CDR3 protein: CAISRTDNEKLFF. The DNA of the CDR3 is TGTGCCATCAGTAGGACAGATAATGAAAAACTGTTTTTT.

The V gene is TRBV7-9, the J gene TRBJ2-7, with TRBD2 as a possible D gene (6 bases). The CDR3 runs to 13 residues. Germline loops: CDR1 SEHNR, CDR2 FQNEAQ (reference sequence). V lost 1 base and J 6 bases, leaving 10 bases between the germline ends. The CDR3 DNA reads TGTGCCAGCAGCTTAGGAACTAGCTTCGAGCAGTACTTC. Translation: CASSLGTSFEQYF.

This chain connects TRBV6-1 to TRBJ2-7; 7 bases match TRBD1. V trimming: 5 bases; J trimming: 2 bases; junction bases outside the gene matches: 6. The CDR3 consists of 14 residues. The germline V gene has CDR1 MNHNS and CDR2 SASEGT. CDR3 residues: CASSRQGTAYEQYF. The CDR3 region has the DNA TGTGCCAGCAGTAGACAGGGTACAGCCTACGAGCAGTACTTC.

Turning to this clone: A read error may produce the germline difference seen at one junction end. This rearrangement joins TRBV6-6 to TRBJ1-1; weak D call: TRBD1 (5 bases). The CDR3 has 15 residues. From germline, CDR1 is MNHNY and CDR2 SVGAGI (reference sequence). The CDR3: CVSKKAGNGGTEAFF. CDR3 in DNA: TGTGTCAGCAAAAAAGCCGGGAACGGGGGCACTGAAGCTTTCTTT.

This chain connects TRBV5-1 to TRBJ1-5, with no clear D. This CDR3 is built from 15 residues. Germline V CDR1 and CDR2: SGHRS, YFSETQ. The ends were cut back, 0 bases at V and 2 bases at J, with 9 bases in the middle. In DNA form, the CDR3 reads TGCGCCAGCAGCTTGGCAGGATCCGGCAATCAGCCCCAGCATTTT. Translated, it gives CASSLAGSGNQPQHF.

This chain uses TRBV15 with TRBJ2-3; 11 bases line up with TRBD2. CDR3 length equals 16 residues. The V gene's germline CDR1 is LNHNV and CDR2 YYDKDF (reference sequence). The junction had 4 bases not matched to a gene; V was cut back by 2 bases and J by 3 bases. CDR3: CATSRIAGGPTDTQYF. CDR3 DNA sequence: TGTGCCACCAGCAGAATAGCGGGAGGGCCAACAGATACGCAGTATTTT.

This clone appeared once. The chain recombines TRBV7-2 with TRBJ2-7; maybe TRBD2 (6 bases). The CDR3 length is 13 residues. Germline V gene lookup returns CDR1 SGHTA and CDR2 FQGNSA. The V and J ends lost 6 bases and 6 bases respectively, with 15 bases between them. Written as DNA, the CDR3 is TGTGCCAGCAGGCAAAAGGGACTCCTCGAGCAGTACTTC. Translated: CASRQKGLLEQYF.

The rearrangement joins TRBV29-1 to TRBJ2-7; D is uncertain. Germline V CDR1 and CDR2: SQVTM, ANQGSEA. CDR3 length equals 13 residues. Trimming removed 0 bases at V and 4 bases at J, with 10 bases between. The CDR3 is CSVEDWHSYEQYF. The CDR3 DNA follows: TGCAGCGTTGAAGATTGGCATTCGTACGAGCAGTACTTC.

The chain is built from TRBV30 and TRBJ2-7; TRBD2 agrees at 8 bases. CDR1 is GTSNPN and CDR2 is SVGIG in the germline V gene (reference sequence). This CDR3 has 17 residues. Germline trimming cut 4 bases from V and 2 bases from J; bases unmatched to any gene: 16. DNA of the CDR3: TGTGCCTGGACCGAAGGGGCGAGTAGCGGGGCTGCCTACGAGCAGTACTTC. It codes for CAWTEGASSGAAYEQYF.

This rearrangement joins TRBV29-1 to TRBJ2-2, with 7 nucleotides matching TRBD1. Germline trimming cut 2 bases from V and 1 base from J; bases unmatched to any gene: 1. The CDR3 consists of 14 residues. Germline CDR1 reads SQVTM; CDR2 reads ANQGSEA. The CDR3 spells CSVEQGVNTGELFF. CDR3 DNA: TGCAGCGTTGAACAGGGGGTGAACACCGGGGAGCTGTTTTTT.

This chain joins TRBV7-9 and TRBJ1-3, with D maybe TRBD1 (6 bases). There are 16 residues in the CDR3. With 0 bases removed from V and 3 bases from J, the gap between germline ends came to 12 bases. Germline lookup yields CDR1 SEHNR and CDR2 FQNEAQ (reference sequence). CDR3 sequence reads: CASSLAVGGIGNTIYF. The CDR3 DNA reads as TGTGCCAGCAGCTTAGCGGTTGGGGGCATTGGAAACACCATATATTTT.

The chain links TRBV5-1 to TRBJ1-1, with D perhaps TRBD1 (6 bases). The CDR3 consists of 12 residues. The V and J ends lost 4 bases and 7 bases respectively, with 11 bases between them. CDR1 is SGHRS and CDR2 is YFSETQ in the germline V gene. CDR3 DNA: TGCGCCAGCAGCCTGGAGGGGGTTGAAGCTTTCTTT. This encodes CASSLEGVEAFF.

The CDR3 sequence is CASSAGQGNTGELFF. In nucleotides, the CDR3 is TGTGCCAGCAGTGCCGGACAGGGGAACACCGGGGAGCTGTTTTTT. The rearrangement joins TRBV2 to TRBJ2-2; 8 bases fit TRBD1. The CDR3 contains 15 residues. Per the germline V gene, CDR1 is SNHLY and CDR2 is FYNNEI. J gave up 1 base and V 4 bases, and 2 bases lay outside the gene matches. The full variable domain, in which reference TRBV2 and TRBJ2-2 provide the parts outside the CDR3, is EPEVTQTPSHQVTQMGQEVILRCVPISNHLYFYWYRQILGQKVEFLVSFYNNEISEKSEIFDDQFSVERPDGSNFTLKIRSTKLEDSAMYFCASSAGQGNTGELFFGEGSRLTVL.

The chain is built from TRBV28 and TRBJ2-5, with TRBD1 as a possible D gene (5 bases). V lost 6 bases, J lost 3 bases, and 11 bases lay in between. CDR3 size: 13 residues. CDR1 and CDR2 (germline): MDHEN, SYDVKM. CDR3 protein: CASRLGREETQYF. The DNA of the CDR3 is TGTGCCAGCAGACTCGGCAGGGAAGAGACCCAGTACTTC.

This clone has a single count. This chain links TRBV7-9 with TRBJ2-1, with 8 bases aligning to TRBD1. This CDR3 has 16 residues. The germline CDR1 and CDR2 sequences are SEHNR and FQNEAQ (reference sequence). With V trimmed by 3 bases and J by 4 bases, 8 bases remained unmatched. CDR3 nucleotide sequence: TGTGCCAGCAGCTTCGTCGCCGGGACAGGTTACAATGAGCAGTTCTTC. Its translation is CASSFVAGTGYNEQFF. Supplemented by reference TRBV7-9 and TRBJ2-1, the full variable domain reads DTGVSQNPRHKITKRGQNVTFRCDPISEHNRLYWYRQTLGQGPEFLTYFQNEAQLEKSRLLSDRFSAERPKGSFSTLEIQRTEQGDSAMYLCASSFVAGTGYNEQFFGPGTRLTVL.

The CDR3 DNA reads TGTGCCAGCAGCTTAGAGCGCTACGAGCAGTACTTC. Its translation: CASSLERYEQYF. The chain combines TRBV11-2 with TRBJ2-7; D ambiguous. With 0 bases removed from V and 3 bases from J, the gap between germline ends came to 3 bases. The CDR3 spans 12 residues. CDR1 SGHAT and CDR2 FQNNGV come from the germline V gene.

The rearrangement uses TRBV25-1 and TRBJ2-3; D unresolved. Germline V lookup: CDR1 MGHDK, CDR2 SYGVNS. The CDR3 sequence is 16 residues long. The V and J ends lost 3 bases and 5 bases respectively, with 18 bases between them. CDR3 DNA sequence: TGTGCCAGCAGTGATCCCTTGCGGAATAAAGGAGATACGCAGTATTTT. This gives the protein CASSDPLRNKGDTQYF.